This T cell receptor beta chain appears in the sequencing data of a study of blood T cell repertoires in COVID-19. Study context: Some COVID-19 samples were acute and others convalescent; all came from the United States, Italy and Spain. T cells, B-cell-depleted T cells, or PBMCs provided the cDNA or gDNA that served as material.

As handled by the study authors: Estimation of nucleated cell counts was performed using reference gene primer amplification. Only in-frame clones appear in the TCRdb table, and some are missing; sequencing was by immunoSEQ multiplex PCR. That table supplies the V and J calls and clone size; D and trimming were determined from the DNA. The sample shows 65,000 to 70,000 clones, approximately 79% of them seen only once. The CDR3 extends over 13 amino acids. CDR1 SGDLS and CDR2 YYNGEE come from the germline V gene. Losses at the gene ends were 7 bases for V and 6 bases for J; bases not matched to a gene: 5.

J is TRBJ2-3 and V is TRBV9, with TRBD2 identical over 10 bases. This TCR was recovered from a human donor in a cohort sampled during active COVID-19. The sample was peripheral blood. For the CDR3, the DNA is TGTGCCAGCGGACTAGCGGTGGAGGATACGCAGTATTTT. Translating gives CASGLAVEDTQYF.